This TCR beta chain originates from a study of shared clonotypes between healthy human individuals. Findings of the study overall: Clonotype sharing among donors likely depends on sequencing depth.

The assay was run at deep level. Each PCR replicate from the sorted subsets contained 150 to 200 ng DNA, which is some 32,000 T cell genomes. Clones were sequenced by immunoSEQ multiplex PCR, and TCRdb holds only the in-frame ones, with some missing. The sample contains hundreds of thousands of clones, around 72% of which appear only once. With regard to this clone: Its antigen is still unknown.

Trimming removed 7 bases from V and 6 bases from J; junction bases left unmatched: 14. Per the germline V gene, CDR1 is MNHEY and CDR2 is SMNVEV (reference sequence). This CDR3 contains 15 residues. The clonotype originates from a woman between 25 and 40 years old in good health. This chain connects TRBV27 to TRBJ2-7; 8 positions match TRBD2. Specimen: memory CD4+ T cells sorted from blood. Described subset: CD45RA-negative fraction. The CDR3 reads CASILSGKRECEQYF. In nucleotides, the CDR3 is TGTGCCAGCATCCTAAGTGGGAAGCGGGAGTGCGAGCAGTACTTC.